This T cell receptor beta chain derives from a study of blood T cell repertoires in COVID-19 (dated by TCRdb to 2018 to 2021). Some background on the complete study: Collaborator samples came from the United States, Italy and Spain and covered acute and convalescent phases of COVID-19. The material from the prospective study consisted of cDNA or gDNA derived from T cells, B-cell-depleted T cells, or PBMCs. Deeply sampled blood TCRbeta repertoires from subjects exposed to, actively infected with, or recovered from COVID-19 were included in the dataset. The repertoires were released in a freely available public database meant as a resource for research on the immune response to SARS-CoV-2. The samples were drawn from two sources: the first 160 participants of the ongoing ImmuneRACE study, and 950 to 1,500 subjects contributed by 6 global collaborators. Sample metadata almost always included a de-identified subject ID, COVID-19 status, age in years and sex. HLA class I and class II types, where available, came from metadata supplied by the sample provider rather than from assay-based typing.

V is cut back by 7 bases and J by 8 bases, with 16 bases in the junction unmatched. CDR1 and CDR2 (WSHSY, SAAADI) derive from the germline V gene. From the cysteine up to the phenylalanine, the CDR3 has a length of 15 residues. The only DNA kept is the CDR3, 45 bases in frame from the first base. TCRbeta CDR3 regions were amplified from genomic DNA by means of the immunoSEQ Assay, a bias-controlled multiplex PCR. The published analysis was carried out like this. The number of nucleated cells in each sample was estimated from the amplification of reference gene primers within the assay. To quantify the absolute abundance of each unique TCRbeta CDR3 rearrangement, sequence reads were collapsed and filtered. For each sample, productive Simpson clonality was calculated as the square root of Simpson's diversity index across productive rearrangements. TCRdb re-hosts the immuneACCESS table, in-frame sequences only. Its copies lack some clones; in the studies checked, an unresolved V gene accounts for under half of them, and the cause for the rest is not known. The DNA was the basis for D and trimming; V, J and clone size are from that table. Present in this sample are approximately 150,000 clones, around three quarters of which were seen just once. About 4% of the sample is held by the ten biggest clonotypes.

Each collaborating institution followed its own protocols to collect whole blood in K2EDTA tubes. Collaborator samples were shipped for TCRbeta analysis as frozen whole blood, isolated PBMCs, or DNA extracted from either sample type. The study at large found these results: The amount of clinical and demographic metadata varied by source and participant and was provided uncurated.

This clone was observed once. Its antigen remains unidentified. No much larger clonotype is one base removed from it; base qualities were not supplied. Sequencing was performed on peripheral blood. The rearrangement joined TRBV10-2 to TRBJ1-1; TRBD1 lines up with 7 middle nucleotides. The clonotype originates from a man aged 60 to 69 with acute or convalescent COVID-19. The nucleotide sequence reads TGCGCCAGCACTGGGGACAGTCCGGGGATTACCGAAGCTTTCTTT. Its coded protein is CASTGDSPGITEAFF.